The TCR beta chain described here comes from a study of blood T cells in healthy people across ages (dated by TCRdb to between 2014 and 2017). The study in broad terms: In model experiments, template switching captured about one uniquely barcoded TCR beta cDNA molecule for every two T cells. The donors were split into four age groups: young (average 16 years), middle-aged (about 40), aged (approximately 59) and long-lived (82). Donors of different ages were randomly distributed across sequencing lanes to avoid experimental bias. The study measured age-related changes in TCR beta repertoire diversity using deep sequencing normalized with unique cDNA molecular identifiers. Two additional independent replicas of 1 million unique cDNA reads from the same blood draw were analyzed for two donors (one aged 18 to 30 and one aged 80 or older).

In the germline V gene, CDR1 corresponds to MNHEY and CDR2 to SVGEGT. Trimmed from V: 6 bases; trimmed from J: 7 bases; junction bases lacking a gene match: 12. CDR3 length: 16 amino acids, cysteine to phenylalanine. Only the CDR3 region is kept as DNA, spanning 48 bases read in frame from base 1. The research as a whole found: Total diversity estimates from one million sequenced T cells were considered lower bounds and underestimates. Because donor CMV infection status was unknown, age-related changes in expanded clonotypes were potentially confounded. Since profiling was done on bulk unsorted PBMCs, naive and antigen-experienced compartments could not be conclusively compared. There was a strong correlation between observed TCR beta diversity and the percentage of naive T cells measured by flow cytometry. Observed TCR beta diversity per million T cells fell roughly linearly with age, and a significant reduction was already apparent by age around 44. Compared with the aged group, the long-lived group had more naive CD4+ T cells, fewer expanded clones and increased TCR diversity, a pattern suggesting age selection.

Systemically healthy Caucasian individuals from Russia, over 30 in total and aged about 6 to 95 years, were included as donors. Each donor gave around 9.9 milliliters of peripheral blood, collected into EDTA-treated Vacutainer tubes. Ficoll-Paque density-gradient centrifugation was used to isolate PBMCs, with at least 6.5 million per sample. Total RNA was extracted from PBMCs with Trizol reagent, with at least 6 micrograms obtained per sample. Naive CD45RAhigh/CD27high T cell percentages were measured by flow cytometry on a PBMC aliquot from every donor. The receptor library was made with 5' RACE. The sample was run on an Illumina HiSeq 2500. A second PCR of about 7 to 12 cycles was run with a J-beta primer mix and a sample-barcoded 5' primer. A unique molecular identifier was introduced onto each TCR beta cDNA molecule by a template-switch 5' adaptor carrying 12 random nucleotides. Each sample yielded at least 3 million CDR3-containing paired-end reads. The Mint cDNA synthesis kit, primed by a TRBC-specific oligonucleotide, was used to synthesize first-strand cDNA from all RNA. All cDNA was treated with uracil-DNA glycosylase and then went through a first 18-cycle PCR with the universal primers M1SS and BC2_uni_R. On the authors' methods: Normalization of each sample was performed by random selection of 1 million high-quality reads, each carrying a distinct molecular identifier. Reads sharing molecular identifiers were discarded rather than binned into consensus sequences. MiTCR, run with a Q25 quality threshold and the strictest error-elimination algorithm, handled CDR3 identification, clonotype clustering and error correction. A nonparametric unseen species model with Euler transformation was used to estimate a lower bound on total TCR beta diversity. TCRdb reprocessing: public reads trimmed at Q25 with fastp, clones called with MiXCR, in-frame beta chains kept. One record per CDR3 amino acid sequence lists the most common genes and DNA. TCRdb's processing, not the study's, gives the V and J calls here. The sample contains 1,500,000 or so distinct CDR3 sequences, around 59% of them found a single time. 6.5% to 8.5% of the sample is taken by the ten largest.

On this clonotype: The specificity of this receptor is unknown. Base qualities are missing; no much larger clone stands one base away.

The V gene is TRBV6-2 or TRBV6-3 and the J gene is TRBJ1-5, with 10 bases aligning to TRBD1. Sequencing was carried out using blood. This receptor was identified in a man aged 18-30 years in good health. The nucleotide sequence is TGTGCCAGCAGACCTCGGACAGGGGGTGTGGGGCAGCCCCAGCATTTT. Protein translation: CASRPRTGGVGQPQHF.